These 20 T cell receptor beta chains share one sample of origin, sequenced in a study of blood T cells in healthy people across ages. Together with a sample-barcoded 5' primer, a J-beta primer mix was included in a second PCR lasting roughly 6 to 12 cycles. From the 5' RACE reads, TCRdb called clonotypes with MiXCR, one entry per CDR3 protein. The sample includes 700,000 or so distinct CDR3 sequences, approximately 21% seen only once; the top ten take roughly 22%. Sequenced sample: blood. All receptors come from a man in his 70s in good health.

This clonotype was picked up many times. This rearrangement joins TRBV11-2 to TRBJ2-5; no firm D call. Germline loops: CDR1 SGHAT, CDR2 FQNNGV. The CDR3 sequence is 16 residues long. The V gene lost 4 bases and the J gene lost 0 bases, with 15 bases spanning the gap. The CDR3 region is CASSYKRTGNQETQYF. DNA for the CDR3: TGTGCCAGCAGCTATAAAAGGACCGGCAACCAAGAGACCCAGTACTTC. Drawing the rest from reference TRBV11-2 and TRBJ2-5, the complete variable domain is EAGVAQSPRYKIIEKRQSVAFWCNPISGHATLYWYQQILGQGPKLLIQFQNNGVVDDSQLPKDRFSAERLKGVDSTLKIQPAKLEDSAVYLCASSYKRTGNQETQYFGPGTRLLVL.

The table lists this clonotype with a few counts. V and J are TRBV5-4 and TRBJ2-5, with D possibly being TRBD1 or TRBD2 (5 bases each). This CDR3 region has 14 residues. The germline CDR1 and CDR2 sequences are SGHNT and YYREEE (reference sequence). The V and J ends lost 4 bases and 0 bases respectively, with 10 bases between them. DNA of the CDR3: TGTGCCAGCAGCCCGCCGGGACACCAAGAGACCCAGTACTTC. Residues: CASSPPGHQETQYF.

This clonotype was found a few times. V usage is TRBV6-1 and J usage is TRBJ2-5; 7 bases agree with TRBD1. The J call may not be correct, given that the DNA end is closer to TRBJ2-7. The CDR3 covers 16 residues. From germline, CDR1 is MNHNS and CDR2 SASEGT. CDR3 amino acids: CTSSLNPRTGSYEQYV. DNA of the CDR3: TGTACCAGCAGCCTGAACCCTAGGACAGGTAGCTACGAGCAGTACGTC.

The V and J genes are TRBV20-1 and TRBJ2-7; a possible D gene is TRBD2 (6 bases). The CDR3 totals 15 residues. Germline CDR1 is DFQATT and CDR2 is SNEGSKA (reference sequence). V was pared by 5 bases and J by 0 bases, with 17 bases between. The CDR3 DNA reads as TGCAGTGCTGGTCCCCGGACTACTAGCTCCTACGAGCAGTACTTC. Its protein product is CSAGPRTTSSYEQYF.

The V gene is TRBV20-1, the J gene TRBJ2-3; D unresolved. Per the germline V gene, CDR1 is DFQATT and CDR2 is SNEGSKA (reference sequence). V was cut by 8 bases and J by 0 bases, with 12 bases left in between. The CDR3 is 13 amino acids. The CDR3 reads CSSPQPSTDTQYF. The CDR3 nucleotides are TGCAGTTCGCCCCAACCTAGCACAGATACGCAGTATTTT.

The chain couples TRBV6-1 to TRBJ2-3; D unclear. Per germline, CDR1 MNHNS and CDR2 SASEGT. This CDR3 is 14 amino acids long. Between the trimmed V and J ends, which lost 7 bases and 6 bases, there was a span of 17 bases. The CDR3 region has the DNA TGTGCCAGCACCGAAACAAATGCGCGGGATACGCAGTATTTT. Amino acids: CASTETNARDTQYF.

The chain recombines TRBV7-2 with TRBJ2-3; perhaps TRBD2 as D (6 bases). Germline V lookup: CDR1 SGHTA, CDR2 FQGNSA. The CDR3 totals 16 residues. The V end lost 5 bases, the J end lost 4 bases, and 19 bases lay between the germline ends. This CDR3 is CASSPPGVRSADTQYF. CDR3 DNA sequence: TGTGCCAGCAGCCCCCCGGGGGTTCGCAGTGCAGATACGCAGTATTTT.

This clonotype has just a few counts. J is TRBJ2-7 and V is TRBV29-1, with D possibly being TRBD2 (8 bases). The germline V and J ends were trimmed by 3 bases and 5 bases, with 17 bases remaining between them. CDR3 length: 14 residues. CDR1 is SQVTM and CDR2 is ANQGSEA in the germline V gene. Written as DNA, the CDR3 is TGCAGCGTTGATAGGTCGGGAGGGGGCGACGAGCAGTACTTC. It is translated as CSVDRSGGGDEQYF.

V gene TRBV5-1 combines with J gene TRBJ1-1; 7 nucleotides match TRBD1. The CDR3 length is 16 residues. J was trimmed by 1 base and V by 4 bases; bases with no gene match: 10. The germline CDR1 and CDR2 sequences are SGHRS and YFSETQ. The CDR3 DNA reads TGCGCCAGCAGCGCGGGGGACAGACAGACGAACACTGAAGCTTTCTTT. Translated, it gives CASSAGDRQTNTEAFF.

The chain uses TRBV5-1 and TRBJ2-5, with 7 bases fitting TRBD2. The J call could be wrong; TRBJ2-1 is a better fit for the DNA end. This CDR3 is built from 14 residues. In germline, CDR1 is SGHRS, CDR2 YFSETQ. Here the CDR3 DNA reads TGCGCCAGCAGCTTGGAGGATTGGGGGGGTGAGCAGTTCTTC. Amino acid sequence: CASSLEDWGGEQFF.

The chain carries TRBV14 and TRBJ2-3; 9 nucleotides agree with TRBD2. Germline loops: CDR1 SGHDN, CDR2 FVKESK. V shed 1 base and J 5 bases; nucleotides not matched to a gene: 10. CDR3 length: 17 amino acids. The CDR3 coding sequence is TGTGCCAGCAGCCAAGCGATAGCGGGGGCCGTAGTAGATACGCAGTATTTT. The encoded protein is CASSQAIAGAVVDTQYF.

Note on this clonotype: It is unclear where the CDR3 begins or ends on the DNA, so no DNA is shown, and the CDR3 is as TCRdb lists it. The gene calls are TRBV28 and TRBJ1-4; the table's D call, TRBD1, was not checked against the DNA. Germline V gives CDR1 MDHEN, CDR2 SYDVKM. The CDR3 has 22 amino acids, counting both end residues. The chain's CDR3 is CASSFAGAGYEQYFGPGEKLFF.

The table lists this clonotype with a few counts. The rearrangement joins TRBV7-9 to TRBJ1-5; possible D gene TRBD1, 5 bases. Germline CDR1 SEHNR, CDR2 FQNEAQ (reference sequence). CDR3 size: 14 residues. The V gene lost 1 base and the J gene lost 9 bases, with 13 bases spanning the gap. In DNA, the CDR3 is TGTGCCAGCAGCTTAGAGGGGATCAGCCGGCCCCAGCATTTT. Its translation: CASSLEGISRPQHF.

The chain recombines TRBV6-1 with TRBJ1-5; D may be TRBD1 (6 bases). Germline CDR1 and CDR2: MNHNS and SASEGT. Between the trimmed V and J ends, which lost 6 bases and 0 bases, there was a span of 12 bases. This CDR3 has 15 amino acids. DNA of the CDR3: TGTGCCAGCAGCATGACAGGCTATAGCAATCAGCCCCAGCATTTT. This encodes CASSMTGYSNQPQHF.

This chain connects TRBV29-1 to TRBJ2-5; TRBD1 matches 11 bases. Per the germline V gene, CDR1 is SQVTM and CDR2 is ANQGSEA. The CDR3 runs to 14 residues. Unmatched junction bases numbered 6, after V lost 5 bases and J lost 4 bases. The DNA for the CDR3 is TGCAGCGTTCCCGGACAGGGGGCAGGAGAGACCCAGTACTTC. It codes for CSVPGQGAGETQYF.

V is TRBV30 and J is TRBJ2-2; D is possibly TRBD1 (6 bases). The CDR3 runs 13 residues. Trimming pared 6 bases from V and 4 bases from J, leaving 12 bases between. Germline values: CDR1 GTSNPN, CDR2 SVGIG (reference sequence). In DNA form, the CDR3 reads TGTGCCTGTCATCCCAGGGGCACCGGGGAGCTGTTTTTT. Its translation is CACHPRGTGELFF.

The chain recombines TRBV5-1 with TRBJ2-2; a weak D match, TRBD1 (6 bases). V lost 4 bases, J lost 2 bases, and 12 bases lay in between. The CDR3 covers 15 residues. Germline V gene data show CDR1 as SGHRS and CDR2 as YFSETQ. CDR3 sequence: CASSLGHSNTGELFF. The DNA of the CDR3 is TGCGCCAGCAGCCTGGGACACTCCAACACCGGGGAGCTGTTTTTT.

The chain has TRBV12-3 or TRBV12-4 and TRBJ1-5, with D uncertain. The V end was cut by 0 bases, the J end by 4 bases, with 7 bases between. The CDR3 consists of 14 residues. The CDR3 reads CASSLALGNQPQHF. In nucleotides, the CDR3 is TGTGCCAGCAGTTTAGCGCTAGGGAATCAGCCCCAGCATTTT.

The chain recombines TRBV7-2 with TRBJ2-3; 12 positions agree with TRBD2. With 2 bases clipped from V and 5 bases from J, the junction kept 8 bases outside the gene matches. This CDR3 contains 17 residues. Germline lookup yields CDR1 SGHTA and CDR2 FQGNSA. The CDR3 is CASSLSSSGREVDTQYF. The CDR3 coding sequence is TGTGCCAGCAGCTTAAGTTCTAGCGGGAGGGAAGTAGATACGCAGTATTTT.

A few counts support this clonotype. The chain has TRBV29-1 and TRBJ1-2; D perhaps matches TRBD1 (6 bases). V was pared by 4 bases and J by 5 bases, with 14 bases between. Germline-derived CDR1 and CDR2 are SQVTM and ANQGSEA. The CDR3 contains 13 residues. CDR3: CSVGYRGGYGYTF. The CDR3 nucleotides are TGCAGCGTTGGTTATAGGGGGGGATATGGCTACACCTTC. The whole variable domain, remainder taken from reference TRBV29-1 and TRBJ1-2, is SAVISQKPSRDICQRGTSLTIQCQVDSQVTMMFWYRQQPGQSLTLIATANQGSEATYESGFVIDKFPISRPNLTFSTLTVSNMSPEDSSIYLCSVGYRGGYGYTFGSGTRLTVV.